This T cell receptor beta chain was retrieved from a study of T-cell reconstitution after alpha-beta-depleted transplantation in children. CDR3 length: 16 residues. V shed 2 bases and J shed 0 bases, with 11 bases lying between them. CDR1 is SGHTA, CDR2 FQGNSA, per germline. The TCRbeta library was prepared with unique molecular identifiers. TCRdb ran MiXCR on the PCR reads and lists one entry per CDR3 protein. The sample contains about 500,000 distinct CDR3 sequences, approximately 29% of which appear only once. In its sample, this clonotype was seen a few times. The chain joins TRBV7-2 to TRBJ1-3; tentatively, D is TRBD1 (5 bases). Sequencing used PBMCs from the stem cell graft donor, obtained from the stem cell graft. This TCR came from a human donor who donated a stem cell graft to a child with aplastic anemia. The CDR3 here is CASSLRQPDSGNTIYF. CDR3 nucleotides: TGTGCCAGCAGCTTAAGACAGCCAGACTCTGGAAACACCATATATTTT.